This T cell receptor (beta chain) is drawn from a study of radiotherapy plus CTLA-4 blockade in lung cancer. The overall study: Objective responses were seen in 18% of patients, disease control in roughly 30%. Study outcomes and limitations: Early clone dynamics of blood T cells, plus interferon-beta, reportedly predicted response best.

A word on this clone: Its target is not known.

Sequencing used immunoSEQ multiplex PCR; TCRdb keeps in-frame clones, though not all of them. The table records about 80,000 clones, approximately 86% of them present only once. With 0 bases removed from V and 5 bases from J, the gap between germline ends came to 8 bases. The CDR3 is made up of 13 amino acids. Germline CDR1 is SGHNT and CDR2 is YYREEE (reference sequence). The V call is TRBV5-4, the J call TRBJ1-1; D not certain. Sequences were derived from peripheral blood, sampled from a patient treated with radiotherapy plus ipilimumab. The receptor's source is a human donor with non-small cell lung cancer who had stable disease on radiotherapy plus ipilimumab. CDR3 protein: CASSLEPRTEAFF. The DNA of the CDR3 is TGTGCCAGCAGCTTGGAGCCTCGGACTGAAGCTTTCTTT.